The 14 T cell receptor beta chains reported below all come from one sample, sequenced in a study of T cell changes during pregnancy in multiple sclerosis. Profiled with immunoSEQ multiplex PCR; TCRdb holds only in-frame clones, not every one. The sample shows roughly 80,000 clones, 92% of them seen only once. This specimen was peripheral blood, taken before pregnancy. The receptor set was obtained from a female donor with multiple sclerosis, enrolled in a pregnancy study.

This clone was picked up one time. The rearrangement joins TRBV28 to TRBJ1-2, with unresolved D. Trimming shortened V by 2 bases and J by 8 bases, and 15 bases separated the two germline ends. This CDR3 is 14 amino acids long. Germline loops: CDR1 MDHEN, CDR2 SYDVKM. The CDR3 spells CASSLPLTPFGYTF. The CDR3, as DNA: TGTGCCAGCAGTTTACCCCTGACACCGTTCGGCTACACCTTC.

The chain combines TRBV29-1 with TRBJ2-3, with a tentative D call TRBD2 (5 bases). CDR3 length equals 13 residues. With 6 bases removed from V and 1 base from J, the gap between germline ends came to 11 bases. Germline V lookup: CDR1 SQVTM, CDR2 ANQGSEA. The CDR3 bases are TGCAGCGTCGGAGCGGCAGGCACAGATACGCAGTATTTT. It codes for CSVGAAGTDTQYF.

This clone was picked up many times. The chain employs TRBV19 and TRBJ1-1, with 11 positions matching TRBD1. In germline, CDR1 is LNHDA, CDR2 SQIVND (reference sequence). V lost 3 bases, J lost 5 bases, and 8 bases stayed unmatched. CDR3 length: 16 residues. CDR3 sequence reads: CASSIWDRGSKTEAFF. For the CDR3, the DNA is TGTGCCAGTAGTATCTGGGACAGGGGGTCTAAGACTGAAGCTTTCTTT.

This chain joins TRBV7-6 and TRBJ1-6, with TRBD1 as a possible D gene (5 bases). The V end was cut by 1 base, the J end by 0 bases, with 10 bases between. This CDR3 spans 17 amino acids. CDR1 is SGHVS and CDR2 is FNYEAQ in the germline V gene. For the CDR3, the DNA is TGTGCCAGCAGCTTAGGACAGATGAGCTCCTATAATTCACCCCTCCACTTT. Its translation is CASSLGQMSSYNSPLHF.

This chain joins TRBV6-5 and TRBJ1-5; TRBD1 might be the D (5 bases). Per the germline V gene, CDR1 is MNHEY and CDR2 is SVGAGI. The CDR3 contains 12 residues. Trimming took 7 bases from V and 3 from J, leaving 7 bases between them. CDR3 bases: TGTGCCAGCAACAGGCTCAATCAGCCCCAGCATTTT. Translation: CASNRLNQPQHF.

The chain has TRBV6-5 and TRBJ2-1, with TRBD2 identical over 9 bases. The CDR3 spans 14 residues. Germline V gives CDR1 MNHEY, CDR2 SVGAGI. This CDR3 is CASGGLAGRNEQFF. The CDR3 nucleotides read TGTGCGAGTGGGGGCCTAGCGGGGAGAAATGAGCAGTTCTTC.

The chain is built from TRBV2 and TRBJ1-1; D gene unclear. Germline V gives CDR1 SNHLY, CDR2 FYNNEI. The ends were cut back, 3 bases at V and 3 bases at J, with 8 bases in the middle. The CDR3 consists of 13 residues. The CDR3 coding sequence is TGTGCCAGCAGTGACGAGAGGGACACTGAAGCTTTCTTT. It codes for CASSDERDTEAFF. Full variable domain (missing parts from reference TRBV2 and TRBJ1-1): EPEVTQTPSHQVTQMGQEVILRCVPISNHLYFYWYRQILGQKVEFLVSFYNNEISEKSEIFDDQFSVERPDGSNFTLKIRSTKLEDSAMYFCASSDERDTEAFFGQGTRLTVV.

The chain combines TRBV2 with TRBJ1-3; unclear D gene. Germline V gives CDR1 SNHLY, CDR2 FYNNEI. CDR3 length: 17 residues. Trimming took off 4 bases at V and 3 bases at J, with 19 bases between the two ends. This CDR3 reads CASSGPDRLESGNTIYF. The CDR3 region has the DNA TGTGCCAGCAGTGGACCAGATCGACTCGAGAGTGGAAACACCATATATTTT.

This clone was found once. The V gene is TRBV5-1, the J gene TRBJ1-4, with 9 bases fitting TRBD1. Looked up from germline, CDR1 is SGHRS and CDR2 is YFSETQ. V trimming: 3 bases; J trimming: 6 bases; junction bases outside the gene matches: 9. The CDR3 runs to 16 residues. The CDR3 region has the DNA TGCGCCAGCAGCTACACCGGACAGGGGCGGTATGAAAAACTGTTTTTT. Translation: CASSYTGQGRYEKLFF.

This clone has only one observation. This sequence joins TRBV2 and TRBJ2-7, with D possibly being TRBD1 (7 bases). Trimming stripped 6 bases from V and 5 bases from J, with 8 bases between. The CDR3 loop spans 11 amino acids. Per germline, CDR1 SNHLY and CDR2 FYNNEI. The CDR3 reads CASSRGDEQYF. CDR3 DNA: TGTGCCAGCAGCAGGGGGGACGAGCAGTACTTC.

The chain uses TRBV10-1 and TRBJ2-2, with a possible D match to TRBD1 (6 bases). V was shortened by 6 bases and J by 2 bases, with 10 bases between the two germline ends. CDR1 and CDR2 from the germline V gene are WNHNN and SYGVQD (reference sequence). There are 14 residues in the CDR3. CDR3 region: CASSQTGNTGELFF. The CDR3 DNA follows: TGCGCCAGCAGCCAGACAGGAAACACCGGGGAGCTGTTTTTT.

CDR3 DNA: TGTGCCAGCTCACCCATTGACAGGGGTGGTTCACCCCTCCACTTT. Translating gives CASSPIDRGGSPLHF. The chain uses TRBV18 and TRBJ1-6; 8 nucleotides align to TRBD1. This CDR3 comprises 15 residues. V shed 3 bases, J shed 9 bases, and the junction held 7 bases outside the gene matches. CDR1 and CDR2 from the germline V gene are KGHSH and LQKENI. Looking up the rest from reference TRBV18 and TRBJ1-6 gives the full variable domain: NAGVMQNPRHLVRRRGQEARLRCSPMKGHSHVYWYRQLPEEGLKFMVYLQKENIIDESGMPKERFSAEFPKEGPSILRIQQVVRGDSAAYFCASSPIDRGGSPLHFGNGTRLTVT.

The chain has TRBV5-1 and TRBJ1-5; D unresolved. Germline CDR1 SGHRS, CDR2 YFSETQ. Trimming shortened V by 4 bases and J by 3 bases, and 14 bases separated the two germline ends. This CDR3 is built from 15 residues. CDR3 sequence (DNA): TGCGCCAGCAGCCCGTATCACGGGGACAATCAGCCCCAGCATTTT. Its translation is CASSPYHGDNQPQHF.

This clone has a single count. The chain carries TRBV7-2 and TRBJ2-3; D is unresolved. Germline V lookup: CDR1 SGHTA, CDR2 FQGNSA. V lost 5 bases and J 0 bases, leaving 12 bases between the germline ends. CDR3 length: 15 amino acids. The CDR3 sequence: CASSNLGPSTDTQYF. CDR3 bases: TGTGCCAGCAGCAACCTAGGCCCGAGCACAGATACGCAGTATTTT. The whole variable domain, remainder taken from reference TRBV7-2 and TRBJ2-3, is GAGVSQSPSNKVTEKGKDVELRCDPISGHTALYWYRQSLGQGLEFLIYFQGNSAPDKSGLPSDRFSAERTGGSVSTLTIQRTQQEDSAVYLCASSNLGPSTDTQYFGPGTRLTVL.